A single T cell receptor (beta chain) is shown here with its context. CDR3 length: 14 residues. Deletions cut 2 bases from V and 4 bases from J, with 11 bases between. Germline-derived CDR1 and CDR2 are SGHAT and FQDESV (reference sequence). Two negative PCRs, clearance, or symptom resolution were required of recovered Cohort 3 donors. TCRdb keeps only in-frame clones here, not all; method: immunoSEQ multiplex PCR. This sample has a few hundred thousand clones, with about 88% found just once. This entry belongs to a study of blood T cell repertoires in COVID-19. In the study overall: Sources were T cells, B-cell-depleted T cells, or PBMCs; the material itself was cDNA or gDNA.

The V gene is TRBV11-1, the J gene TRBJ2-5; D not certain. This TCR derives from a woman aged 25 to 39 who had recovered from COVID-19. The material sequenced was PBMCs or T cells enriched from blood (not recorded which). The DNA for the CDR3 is TGTGCCAGCAGCTTAAGCGTTTCGGGAGAGACCCAGTACTTC. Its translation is CASSLSVSGETQYF.